The rows below give T cell receptor beta chains drawn from one sample of a study of blood T cell repertoires in COVID-19. The protocol was immunoSEQ multiplex PCR, while the TCRdb copy is restricted to in-frame clones and leaves out a portion. The table records 90,000 to 120,000 clones, approximately 88% of them present only once. Sequencing input: peripheral blood. These receptors originate from a man aged 50-60 years with active or convalescent COVID-19. The CDR3 runs from the conserved cysteine through the conserved F or W.

v_call,j_call,cdr3_aa
TRBV28,TRBJ1-4,CASSLSQGQNEKLFF
TRBV29-1,TRBJ2-2,CSVTAGTSVGGELFF
TRBV7-9,TRBJ1-4,CASSFFTGHGEKLFF
TRBV19,TRBJ1-5,CASKGGAPNQPQHF
TRBV11-2,TRBJ2-2,CASSLRGRTNTGELFF
TRBV11-2,TRBJ2-1,CASSLTGRVYNEQFF
TRBV30,TRBJ1-1,CAWSADRNTEAFF
TRBV21-1,TRBJ2-7,CASSKPGQGYEQYF
TRBV28,TRBJ1-2,CASSRPQGSYTF
TRBV18,TRBJ1-2,CASSREGQAIGYTF
TRBV5-6,TRBJ2-5,CASSLGQQETQYF
TRBV30,TRBJ1-2,CAWSPQGGYGYTF
TRBV9,TRBJ1-4,CASSVGDATNEKLFF
TRBV28,TRBJ2-7,CASSRFAYEQYF
TRBV18,TRBJ2-7,CASSPSPLAGSAYEQYF
TRBV13,TRBJ2-1,CASSLGRNNEQFF
TRBV10-3,TRBJ1-3,CAISDGRRGPGNTIYF
TRBV15,TRBJ2-7,CATSAGGRYEQYF
TRBV7-9,TRBJ1-6,CASSPDTGQNHNSPLHF
TRBV29-1,TRBJ2-3,CSVGTGTSADTQYF
TRBV19,TRBJ2-4,CASSTGNPPRGENIQYF
TRBV6-2/TRBV6-3,TRBJ1-5,CASIPRGSNQPQHF
TRBV10-3,TRBJ2-6,CAISGTSGGTSGANVLTF
TRBV11-2,TRBJ2-5,CASSLRVAGGPAETQYF
TRBV6-5,TRBJ1-5,CASRGLNQPQHF
TRBV14,TRBJ1-5,CASSQENYQPQHF
TRBV28,TRBJ2-7,CASSTHSSGRLYEQYF
TRBV30,TRBJ2-7,CAWSDDRVYYEQYF
TRBV29-1,TRBJ1-2,CSVAGGRGRYSNYGYTF
TRBV5-1,TRBJ2-1,CASSLAGRASYNEQFF
TRBV29-1,TRBJ2-1,CSVGTPGRGEQFF
TRBV5-6,TRBJ1-1,CASSFQGRGLNTEAFF
TRBV7-9,TRBJ1-5,CASSRAAGNQPQHF
TRBV4-1,TRBJ1-4,CASSQDGAGGGKLFF
TRBV5-4,TRBJ2-1,CASRLGQGGYNEQFF
TRBV11-2,TRBJ2-7,CASSLGPGGIQGEQYF
TRBV28,TRBJ2-6,CASTSGGEAGANVLTF
TRBV19,TRBJ1-2,CASSTGTGYGYTF
TRBV5-4,TRBJ2-3,CASSPGGRGADTQYF
TRBV19,TRBJ2-1,CASSHRQLAYNNEQFF
TRBV7-2,TRBJ2-7,CASSPTSGRPEQYF
TRBV3-1/TRBV3-2,TRBJ1-4,CASSQDTGIPNEKLFF